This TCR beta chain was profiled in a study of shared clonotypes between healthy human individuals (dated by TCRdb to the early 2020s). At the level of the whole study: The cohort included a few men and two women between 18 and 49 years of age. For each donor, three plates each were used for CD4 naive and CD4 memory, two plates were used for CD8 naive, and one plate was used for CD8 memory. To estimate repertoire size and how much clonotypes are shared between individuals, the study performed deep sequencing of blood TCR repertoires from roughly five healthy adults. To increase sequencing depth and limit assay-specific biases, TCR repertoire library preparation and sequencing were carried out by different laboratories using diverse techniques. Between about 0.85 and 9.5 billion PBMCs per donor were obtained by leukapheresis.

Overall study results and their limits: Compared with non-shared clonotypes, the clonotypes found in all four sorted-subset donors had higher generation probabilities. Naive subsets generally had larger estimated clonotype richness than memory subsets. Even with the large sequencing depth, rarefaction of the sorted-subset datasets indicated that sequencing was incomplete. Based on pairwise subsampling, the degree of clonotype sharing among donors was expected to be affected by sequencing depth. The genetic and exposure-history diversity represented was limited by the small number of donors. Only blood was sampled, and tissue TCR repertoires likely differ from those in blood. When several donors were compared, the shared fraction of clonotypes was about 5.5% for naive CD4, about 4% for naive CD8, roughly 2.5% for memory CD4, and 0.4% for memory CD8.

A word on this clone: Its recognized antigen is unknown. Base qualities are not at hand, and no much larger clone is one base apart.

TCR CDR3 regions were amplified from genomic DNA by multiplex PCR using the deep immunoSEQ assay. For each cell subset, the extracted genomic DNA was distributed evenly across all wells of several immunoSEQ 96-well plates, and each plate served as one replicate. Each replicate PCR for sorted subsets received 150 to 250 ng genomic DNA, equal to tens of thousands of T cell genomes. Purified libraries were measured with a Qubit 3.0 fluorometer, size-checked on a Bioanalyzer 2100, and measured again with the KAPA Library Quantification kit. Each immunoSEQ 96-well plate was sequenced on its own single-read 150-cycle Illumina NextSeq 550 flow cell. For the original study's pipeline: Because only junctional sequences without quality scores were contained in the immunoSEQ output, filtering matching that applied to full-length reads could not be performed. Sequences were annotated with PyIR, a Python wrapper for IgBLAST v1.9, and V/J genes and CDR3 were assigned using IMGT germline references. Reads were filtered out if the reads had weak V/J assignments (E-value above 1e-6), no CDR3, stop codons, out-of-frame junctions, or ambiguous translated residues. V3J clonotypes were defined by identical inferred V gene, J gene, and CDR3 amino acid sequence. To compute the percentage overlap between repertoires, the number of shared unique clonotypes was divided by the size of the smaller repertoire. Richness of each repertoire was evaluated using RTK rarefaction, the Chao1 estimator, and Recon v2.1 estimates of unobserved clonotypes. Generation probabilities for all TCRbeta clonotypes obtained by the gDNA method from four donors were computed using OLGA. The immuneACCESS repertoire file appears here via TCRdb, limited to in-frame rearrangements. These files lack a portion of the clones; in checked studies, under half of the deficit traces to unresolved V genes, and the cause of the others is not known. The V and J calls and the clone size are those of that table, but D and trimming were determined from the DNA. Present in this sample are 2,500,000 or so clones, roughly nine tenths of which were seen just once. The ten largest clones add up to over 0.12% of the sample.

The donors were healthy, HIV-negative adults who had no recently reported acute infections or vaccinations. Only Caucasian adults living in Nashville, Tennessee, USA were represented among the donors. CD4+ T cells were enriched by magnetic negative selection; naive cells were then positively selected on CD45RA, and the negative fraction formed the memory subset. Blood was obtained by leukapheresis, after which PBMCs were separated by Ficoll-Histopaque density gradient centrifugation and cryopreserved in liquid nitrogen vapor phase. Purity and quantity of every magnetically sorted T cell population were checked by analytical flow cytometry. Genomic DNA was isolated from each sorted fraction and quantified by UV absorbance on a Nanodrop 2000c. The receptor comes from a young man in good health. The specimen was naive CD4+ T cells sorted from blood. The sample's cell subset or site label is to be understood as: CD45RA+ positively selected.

The CDR3 corresponds to CASSLMTNTGELFF. The sequence in DNA is TGTGCCAGCAGCTTAATGACGAACACCGGGGAGCTGTTTTTT. Here the chain combines TRBV7-2 and TRBJ2-2; the D gene remains uncertain. Including cysteine and phenylalanine, the CDR3 has 14 amino acids. Only CDR3 DNA is held: 42 bases, read in frame from base 1. V drops 2 bases and J drops 0 bases, leaving 4 bases in between. The germline V gene encodes CDR1 SGHTA and CDR2 FQGNSA. Reference TRBV7-2 and TRBJ2-2 genes cover what lies past the CDR3, so the full variable domain is GAGVSQSPSNKVTEKGKDVELRCDPISGHTALYWYRQSLGQGLEFLIYFQGNSAPDKSGLPSDRFSAERTGGSVSTLTIQRTQQEDSAVYLCASSLMTNTGELFFGEGSRLTVL.